This T cell receptor (beta chain) was identified in a study of T-cell memory formation after mild COVID-19. Background on the study: TCR clusters were mostly confined to one donor each.

Losses at the gene ends were 3 bases for V and 4 bases for J; bases not matched to a gene: 4. The CDR3 loop spans 14 amino acids. The V gene's germline CDR1 is LGHNA and CDR2 YSLEER. From 5'RACE with constant-segment primers came TCR alpha and TCR beta cDNA libraries that carried sample barcodes and UMIs. TCRdb re-called the 5' RACE reads through MiXCR, storing one row per CDR3 protein. The sample has roughly 180,000 distinct CDR3 sequences, 9.5% to 13% seen once. The chain couples TRBV4-3 to TRBJ1-1; TRBD1 matches 8 bases. Sequencing was done on a sample of PBMCs or a T cell subset sorted from them (not recorded which). This sequence was found in a man younger than 35 who had mild COVID-19 (a few samples of this study predate the infection). Cell type and time point are not known. CDR3 DNA: TGCGCCAGCAGCCAGGGCGACAGGGGCACTGAAGCTTTCTTT. Translating it yields CASSQGDRGTEAFF.